The clone carrying this T cell receptor beta chain has only a few counts. Antigen specificity is unknown. This CDR3 is built from 14 residues. V trimming: 1 base; J trimming: 1 base; junction bases outside the gene matches: 0. The germline CDR1 and CDR2 sequences are MNHNS and SASEGT. The PCR had 60 Vbeta and 13 Jbeta primers. Sequencing used immunoSEQ multiplex PCR; TCRdb keeps in-frame clones, though not all of them. The sample shows about 150,000 clones, 73% of them seen only once. The sample comes from a study of cytomegalovirus exposure and HLA in healthy donors. Study at large: Roughly 80 million unique TCRs from HLA-typed donors made up an early data release. Points from the study as a whole: Association with HLA alleles at 0.05 false discovery rate was found for 16,951 TCR beta sequences in a later analysis. The classifier, whose performance was assessed in both the original and validation cohorts, reportedly diagnosed cytomegalovirus status with high specificity and sensitivity.

This sequence was found in a woman between 18 and 29 years old in good health and CMV-seronegative. The material sequenced was PBMCs. J is TRBJ1-2 and V is TRBV6-1; 7 bases line up with TRBD1. CDR3 in DNA: TGTGCCAGCAGTGAAGGGGACAGTAACTATGGCTACACCTTC. Protein sequence: CASSEGDSNYGYTF.